The TCR beta chain under discussion was sequenced for a study of T cell responses to AZD1222 COVID-19 vaccine. Overall study findings and caveats: Variant regions that are unmutated are reportedly the target of nearly half of spike-specific TCRs. Increases in Spike-specific TCR breadth and depth were seen after two AZD1222 doses.

Here immunoSEQ multiplex PCR was the method, and the copy in TCRdb shows in-frame clones only, minus some. The sample lists tens of thousands of clones, around 91% occurring once. With regard to this clone: Its target is not known. A read error may produce the germline difference seen at one junction end.

This specimen was peripheral blood, taken on day 0 of MenACWY control vaccination. The sequence was collected from an adult in good health.

CDR3 protein: CASSATTGVSTQPQHF. CDR3 DNA: TGTGCCAGCAGTGCAACTACAGGGGTTAGCACTCAGCCCCAGCATTTT. This chain links TRBV9 with TRBJ1-5; 7 bases align to TRBD1. Germline V lookup: CDR1 SGDLS, CDR2 YYNGEE. The CDR3 extends over 16 amino acids.